The 13 T cell receptor beta chains in this list originate from one sample, sequenced in a study of T cells in women clearing cervical HPV infection. The data were produced by immunoSEQ multiplex PCR, yet TCRdb's version contains in-frame clones alone and is incomplete. The table lists about 24,000 clones. Sequencing was done on a sample of blood buffy coat. Source of these receptors: a woman between 18 and 75 years old with a cervical HPV16 infection that either progressed to CIN3+ or cleared (not recorded which).

CDR3 bases read: TGCAGTGCTAGAGATCCTAGCGGAAACACCGGGGAG. Encoded protein: CSARDPSGNTGE. The full CDR3 sequence reads CSARDPSGNTGELFF. V usage is TRBV20-1 and J usage is TRBJ2-2; 7 nucleotides align to TRBD2. The read ends 3 residues before the CDR3 terminus; that terminus is restored from the germline J gene. Germline V gene sequence: CDR1 DFQATT, CDR2 SNEGSKA (reference sequence). V shed 0 bases, J shed 2 bases, and the junction held 3 bases outside the gene matches. There are 15 residues in the CDR3.

This clone is medium-sized by frequency. The read halts 3 residues ahead of the CDR3 end, with the missing end drawn from the germline J gene. V and J are TRBV18 and TRBJ2-3; tentatively, D is TRBD1 (5 bases). The CDR3 consists of 14 residues. From germline, CDR1 is KGHSH and CDR2 LQKENI. Trimming left V 3 bases short and J 2 bases short, with 9 bases between. CDR3 residues: CASSPSGLTDTQYF. CDR3 bases read: TGTGCCAGCTCACCCTCAGGGCTCACAGATACG.

A word on this clone: The read falls 3 residues short of the CDR3 end, and the missing part is taken from the germline J gene. The chain joins TRBV19 to TRBJ2-5; TRBD2 aligns across 13 bases. Germline CDR1 is LNHDA and CDR2 is SQIVND (reference sequence). This CDR3 is built from 17 residues. Unmatched junction bases numbered 3, after V lost 1 base and J lost 1 base. The sequenced part of the CDR3 DNA is TGTGCCAGTAGTATAGGGGGGACTAGCGGGACCCAAGAGACC. This codes for CASSIGGTSGTQET. The whole CDR3 is CASSIGGTSGTQETQYF.

As to this clone: The observed sequence ends 3 residues before the CDR3 terminus, with the missing tail filled in from the germline J gene. The chain carries TRBV13 and TRBJ2-7; 8 bases line up with TRBD2. The germline gives CDR1 PRHDT, CDR2 FYEKMQ (reference sequence). J was trimmed by 3 bases and V by 3 bases; bases with no gene match: 7. The length of the CDR3 is 15 residues. CDR3 sequence reads: CASSFQRELDYEQYF. CDR3 DNA, as far as it was read: TGTGCCAGCAGCTTTCAGCGGGAGTTAGACTACGAG.

A word on this clone: The CDR3 is cut off 3 residues early in the read; its end comes from the germline J gene. This chain uses TRBV20-1 with TRBJ1-1; tentatively, D is TRBD1 (6 bases). From germline, CDR1 is DFQATT and CDR2 SNEGSKA (reference sequence). This CDR3 is 14 amino acids long. Trimming cost V 2 bases and J 3 bases, with 13 bases left between them. The sequenced CDR3 bases are TGCAGTGCTAGACGGGGGGCATCGGACACTGAA. Its translation is CSARRGASDTE. The full CDR3 protein is CSARRGASDTEAFF.

Comment on this clone: Read data end 3 residues before the CDR3 end; the end is taken from the germline J gene. The genes are TRBV7-9 and TRBJ1-2; maybe TRBD1 (5 bases). The CDR3 loop spans 14 amino acids. In germline, CDR1 is SEHNR, CDR2 FQNEAQ (reference sequence). The CDR3 region is CASSNLKGGDDYTF. The covered CDR3 bases are TGTGCCAGCAGCAACCTTAAGGGCGGGGACGAC. The full variable domain, its missing parts supplied by reference TRBV7-9 and TRBJ1-2, is DTGVSQNPRHKITKRGQNVTFRCDPISEHNRLYWYRQTLGQGPEFLTYFQNEAQLEKSRLLSDRFSAERPKGSFSTLEIQRTEQGDSAMYLCASSNLKGGDDYTFGSGTRLTVV.

Notes on this clone: The CDR3 extends 3 residues past the end of the read, so its final part is completed from the germline J gene. The genes are TRBV5-1 and TRBJ2-3; 9 bases line up with TRBD2. Germline CDR1 SGHRS, CDR2 YFSETQ. This CDR3 is 16 amino acids long. V dropped 0 bases and J dropped 5; count of bases not matched to a gene: 7. The CDR3 here is CASSLAGGGALDTQYF. The DNA read from the CDR3 is TGCGCCAGCAGCTTGGCCGGCGGGGGGGCGTTAGATACG.

With respect to this clone: The CDR3 end is not reached by the read, which stops 3 residues before it; the germline J gene fills it in. The chain links TRBV19 to TRBJ1-5; D may be TRBD1 (6 bases). Trimming shortened V by 3 bases and J by 6 bases, and 15 bases separated the two germline ends. CDR1 is LNHDA and CDR2 is SQIVND in the germline V gene (reference sequence). There are 15 residues in the CDR3. This CDR3 is CASSIIGGLAQPQHF. The sequenced part of the CDR3 DNA is TGTGCCAGTAGTATTATTGGGGGCTTGGCTCAGCCC.

This clone is classed as medium-sized by frequency. The CDR3 end lies 3 residues beyond the end of the read and is filled in from the germline J gene. The chain carries TRBV29-1 and TRBJ2-3; D is perhaps TRBD2 (5 bases). CDR3 size: 15 residues. Germline V gene lookup returns CDR1 SQVTM and CDR2 ANQGSEA. V was shortened by 3 bases and J by 2 bases, with 15 bases between the two germline ends. Here the CDR3 reads CSVEGADSFTDTQYF. CDR3 bases read: TGCAGCGTTGAGGGAGCGGACTCCTTCACAGATACG.

As for this clone: Coverage ceases 3 residues before the CDR3 finishes, and the germline J gene fills in the end. This rearrangement joins TRBV2 to TRBJ2-1; TRBD2 aligns across 9 bases. After removal of 3 bases from V and 3 bases from J, the junction contained 3 bases not matched to a gene. Germline V CDR1 and CDR2: SNHLY, FYNNEI. The CDR3 totals 15 residues. This CDR3 reads CASSESSGNYNEQFF. The DNA read from the CDR3 is TGTGCCAGCAGTGAGTCTAGCGGGAACTACAATGAG.

As concerns this clone: The CDR3 extends 3 residues past the end of the read, so its final part is completed from the germline J gene. The rearrangement joins TRBV6-1 to TRBJ2-2; 11 bases line up with TRBD2. There are 16 residues in the CDR3. The V segment lost 4 bases and the J segment 0 bases; nucleotides outside the gene matches: 1. Germline V gene data show CDR1 as MNHNS and CDR2 as SASEGT. The CDR3 spells CASSGLAGTNTGELFF. Incomplete CDR3 DNA: TGTGCCAGCAGTGGACTAGCGGGAACGAACACCGGGGAG.

CDR3 DNA (partial): TGTGCCAGCACCCTCAGTGGCGGGAGGGGGGAGACC. Protein product: CASTLSGGRGET. The full CDR3 protein is CASTLSGGRGETQYF. This sequence joins TRBV7-3 and TRBJ2-5; the match to TRBD2 covers 9 bases. The read halts 3 residues ahead of the CDR3 end, with the missing end drawn from the germline J gene. Germline assignment: CDR1 SGHTA and CDR2 FQGTGA. The CDR3 is 15 amino acids. V trimming: 7 bases; J trimming: 5 bases; junction bases outside the gene matches: 11. The full variable domain, completed using reference TRBV7-3 and TRBJ2-5, is GAGVSQTPSNKVTEKGKYVELRCDPISGHTALYWYRQSLGQGPEFLIYFQGTGAADDSGLPNDRFFAVRPEGSVSTLKIQRTERGDSAVYLCASTLSGGRGETQYFGPGTRLLVL.

Details on this clone: The CDR3 end lies 3 residues beyond the end of the read and is filled in from the germline J gene. The rearrangement uses TRBV5-1 and TRBJ1-4, with 10 bases matching TRBD1. The length of the CDR3 is 15 residues. The trim removed 4 bases at V and 6 bases at J, leaving 6 bases unmatched. The germline gives CDR1 SGHRS, CDR2 YFSETQ. The chain's CDR3 is CASSPHGTGDEKLFF. The sequenced part of the CDR3 DNA is TGCGCCAGCAGCCCCCACGGGACAGGGGATGAAAAA.